Given below is one T cell receptor (beta chain) in context. Trimming removed 0 bases at V and 8 bases at J, with 8 bases between. The CDR3 sequence is 14 residues long. Germline CDR1 is SGHVS and CDR2 is FQNEAQ. For recovered donors of Cohort 3, there were two negative PCRs, clearance, or symptom resolution. These data are taken from a study of blood T cell repertoires in COVID-19. Background on the study: Both acute and convalescent COVID-19 samples were obtained from the United States, Italy and Spain.

Repertoires were generated with immunoSEQ multiplex PCR, while TCRdb's copy carries only in-frame clones and drops some. This table holds almost 250,000 clones, roughly 86% found once. The origin of this receptor is a woman aged 50 to 60 who had recovered from COVID-19. The sample was PBMCs or T cells enriched from blood (not recorded which). The chain recombines TRBV7-8 with TRBJ1-6; D not certain. CDR3 protein: CASSLADGHSPLHF. DNA of the CDR3: TGTGCCAGCAGCTTAGCGGATGGGCATTCACCCCTCCACTTT.